This T cell receptor beta chain was retrieved from a study of T cell changes during pregnancy in multiple sclerosis. Between the trimmed V and J ends, which lost 10 bases and 6 bases, there was a span of 7 bases. There are 10 residues in the CDR3. Germline V CDR1 and CDR2: LNHDA, SQIVND (reference sequence). Sequencing was performed with immunoSEQ multiplex PCR; in TCRdb, only in-frame clones are kept and a portion is missing. The table records around 43,000 clones, 85% to 95% of them present only once. The chain employs TRBV19 and TRBJ1-3, with unresolved D. The material sequenced was CD8+ T cells from peripheral blood mononuclear cells, taken after pregnancy. The clonotype comes from a female donor with multiple sclerosis, enrolled in a pregnancy study. In DNA, the CDR3 is TGTGCCACACAGTCAAACACCATATATTTT. Protein sequence: CATQSNTIYF.